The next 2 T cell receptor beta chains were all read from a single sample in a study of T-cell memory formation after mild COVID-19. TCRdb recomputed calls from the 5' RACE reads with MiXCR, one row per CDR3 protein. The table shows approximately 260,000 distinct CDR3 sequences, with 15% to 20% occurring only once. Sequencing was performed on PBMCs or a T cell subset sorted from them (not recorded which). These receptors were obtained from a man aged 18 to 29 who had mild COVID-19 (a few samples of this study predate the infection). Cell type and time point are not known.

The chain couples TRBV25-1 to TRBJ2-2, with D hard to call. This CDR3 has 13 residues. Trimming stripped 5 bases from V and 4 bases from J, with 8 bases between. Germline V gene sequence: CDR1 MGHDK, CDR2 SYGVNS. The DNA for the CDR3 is TGTGCCAGCAGTTCCGGAATCACCGGGGAGCTGTTTTTT. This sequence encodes CASSSGITGELFF.

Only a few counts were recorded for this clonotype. CDR3 bases: TGCGCCAGCAGCATGGGGTCAGACCCCCCAGGCTACACCTTC. Its protein is CASSMGSDPPGYTF. This chain uses TRBV5-1 with TRBJ1-2; D is uncertain. This CDR3 region has 14 residues. Germline V gene sequence: CDR1 SGHRS, CDR2 YFSETQ. With 4 bases removed from V and 8 bases from J, the gap between germline ends came to 18 bases.